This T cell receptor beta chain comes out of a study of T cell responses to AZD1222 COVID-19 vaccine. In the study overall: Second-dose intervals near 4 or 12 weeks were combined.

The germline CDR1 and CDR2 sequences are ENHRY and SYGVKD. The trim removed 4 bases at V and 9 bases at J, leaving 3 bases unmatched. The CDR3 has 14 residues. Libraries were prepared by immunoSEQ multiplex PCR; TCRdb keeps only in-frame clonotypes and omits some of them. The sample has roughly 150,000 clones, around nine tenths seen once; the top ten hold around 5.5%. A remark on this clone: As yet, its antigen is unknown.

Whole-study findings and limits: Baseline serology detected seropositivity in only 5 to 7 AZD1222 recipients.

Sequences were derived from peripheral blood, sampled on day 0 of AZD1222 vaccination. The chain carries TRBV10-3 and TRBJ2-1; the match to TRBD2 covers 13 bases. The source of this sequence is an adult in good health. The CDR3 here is CAISGTSGRFEQFF. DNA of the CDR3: TGTGCCATCAGTGGGACTAGCGGGAGATTTGAGCAGTTCTTC.